The 30 T cell receptor beta chains below all came from one sample that was sequenced in a study of T cells in Graves' hyperthyroidism and ophthalmopathy (dated by TCRdb to between 2017 and 2020). Library prep was done by multiplex PCR. Sequencing took place on an Illumina HiSeq 2000. TCR beta CDR3 regions were amplified from RNA transcripts. The first round of RT-PCR for the TCR CDR3 was performed with the HTBI primer set and the Qiagen OneStep RT-PCR kit. Using fastp at Q25 and MiXCR, TCRdb reprocessed the public reads and kept productive beta chains. Entries are consolidated by CDR3 protein sequence, retaining the most common genes and DNA. The sample table contains some 370,000 distinct CDR3 sequences; only one count was recorded for 11% to 15% of them. 28% of the sample is held by the ten biggest clonotypes. The sequencing sample was made of blood. The receptor source for this set is a man between 45 and 60 years old with Graves' ophthalmopathy.

This clonotype was detected ten times or more. The chain joins TRBV4-2 to TRBJ2-5; D gene unclear. There are 14 residues in the CDR3. V was shortened by 0 bases and J by 2 bases, with 7 bases between the two germline ends. The germline CDR1 and CDR2 sequences are LGHNA and YNFKEQ. In nucleotides, the CDR3 is TGTGCCAGCAGCCAAGATGGGCAGCAAGAGACCCAGTACTTC. Protein sequence: CASSQDGQQETQYF.

In its sample, this clonotype was seen many times. The chain links TRBV28 to TRBJ2-7, with D possibly being TRBD1 (5 bases). V lost 6 bases and J 5 bases, leaving 17 bases between the germline ends. Germline V gives CDR1 MDHEN, CDR2 SYDVKM. The length of the CDR3 is 14 residues. The CDR3 DNA follows: TGTGCCAGCAGCTTCCTCAGCAGGGCAGACGAGCAGTACTTC. Translated, it gives CASSFLSRADEQYF.

This clonotype occurred many times. CDR3 nucleotide sequence: TGCGCCAGCAGCTTGGCCGCGGGGGCTGACAGATCACCCCTCCACTTT. It translates to CASSLAAGADRSPLHF. The gene calls are TRBV5-1 and TRBJ1-6, with D tentatively TRBD1 (6 bases). In germline, CDR1 is SGHRS, CDR2 YFSETQ. This CDR3 contains 16 residues. V was shortened by 0 bases and J by 10 bases, with 17 bases between the two germline ends. The whole variable domain, filled in from reference TRBV5-1 and TRBJ1-6, reads KAGVTQTPRYLIKTRGQQVTLSCSPISGHRSVSWYQQTPGQGLQFLFEYFSETQRNKGNFPGRFSGRQFSNSRSEMNVSTLELGDSALYLCASSLAAGADRSPLHFGNGTRLTVT.

This clonotype was seen only a few times. V is TRBV12-3 or TRBV12-4 and J is TRBJ2-2; 10 positions agree with TRBD1. The CDR3 extends over 18 amino acids. The junction had 15 bases not matched to a gene; V was cut back by 6 bases and J by 5 bases. The CDR3 sequence: CASSINRDRGFRTGELFF. Here the CDR3 DNA reads TGTGCCAGCAGCATTAACCGGGACAGGGGATTTAGGACCGGGGAGCTGTTTTTT.

In the case of this clonotype: This may be a read error: a much more frequent sequence differs by one nucleotide. The chain recombines TRBV6-2 or TRBV6-3 with TRBJ1-1; possible D gene TRBD1, 5 bases. CDR3 length: 13 residues. The V end was cut by 2 bases, the J end by 6 bases, with 10 bases between. Germline CDR1 and CDR2: MNHEY and SVGEGT. In DNA, the CDR3 is TGTGCCAGCAGTTACCCACGGGGCGCTGAAGCTTTCTTT. Translation: CASSYPRGAEAFF.

The chain combines TRBV10-1 with TRBJ2-1, with TRBD2 identical over 9 bases. The J segment lost 0 bases and the V segment lost 5 bases, leaving 5 bases of the junction unmatched. This CDR3 region has 16 residues. The germline V gene has CDR1 WNHNN and CDR2 SYGVQD (reference sequence). This CDR3 is CASSRLAGASYNEQFF. The CDR3 coding sequence is TGCGCCAGCAGTAGGTTAGCGGGAGCCTCCTACAATGAGCAGTTCTTC.

The rearrangement uses TRBV27 and TRBJ1-6; D ambiguous. Germline CDR1 is MNHEY and CDR2 is SMNVEV (reference sequence). The ends were cut back, 3 bases at V and 3 bases at J, with 9 bases in the middle. The CDR3 spans 15 residues. For the CDR3, the DNA is TGTGCCAGCAGTTTCGGGCAGAACTATAATTCACCCCTCCACTTT. This translates into CASSFGQNYNSPLHF.

This clonotype was detected a few times. The CDR3 nucleotides read TGTGCCAGCAGCGTGAGACAGACTAGCGGGAGCGGTGAGCAGTTCTTC. Amino acid sequence: CASSVRQTSGSGEQFF. This chain links TRBV9 with TRBJ2-1, with 12 positions matching TRBD2. The CDR3 extends over 16 amino acids. Germline trimming cut 2 bases from V and 9 bases from J; bases unmatched to any gene: 9. Germline CDR1 SGDLS, CDR2 YYNGEE.

The genes are TRBV18 and TRBJ1-5; D not certain. Trimming removed 3 bases at V and 0 bases at J, with 9 bases between. The CDR3 length is 15 residues. Germline V CDR1 and CDR2: KGHSH, LQKENI. The CDR3, as DNA: TGTGCCAGCTCACCTTTACAGTATAGCAATCAGCCCCAGCATTTT. It translates to CASSPLQYSNQPQHF.

This clonotype was counted between two and nine times. The rearrangement uses TRBV30 and TRBJ2-3; 13 bases are shared with TRBD2. The CDR3 is 15 residues long. V gave up 8 bases and J gave up 6 bases; unmatched junction bases: 11. Germline CDR1 reads GTSNPN; CDR2 reads SVGIG (reference sequence). CDR3 nucleotides: TGTGCCGGGACTAGCGGGACGGAAGAGATTGATACGCAGTATTTT. Its protein product is CAGTSGTEEIDTQYF.

This chain connects TRBV28 to TRBJ2-4; 14 positions agree with TRBD2. The germline CDR1 and CDR2 sequences are MDHEN and SYDVKM. V was pared by 3 bases and J by 7 bases, with 8 bases of the junction left unmatched. CDR3 length equals 17 residues. Here the CDR3 reads CASSFPGLAGEGNIQYF. In DNA form, the CDR3 reads TGTGCCAGCAGTTTCCCGGGACTAGCGGGAGAAGGGAACATTCAGTACTTC.

This chain connects TRBV6-1 to TRBJ1-3; 7 bases match TRBD1. The V gene's germline CDR1 is MNHNS and CDR2 SASEGT. The CDR3 contains 14 residues. J lost 3 bases, V lost 6 bases, and 5 bases had no gene match. CDR3 amino acids: CASRTGTVGNTIYF. In DNA, the CDR3 is TGTGCCAGCAGAACCGGGACAGTTGGAAACACCATATATTTT.

The gene calls are TRBV6-1 and TRBJ2-7, with 12 bases lining up with TRBD2. Germline trimming cut 6 bases from V and 3 bases from J; bases unmatched to any gene: 3. CDR1 and CDR2 from the germline V gene are MNHNS and SASEGT. This CDR3 spans 14 amino acids. The CDR3, as DNA: TGTGCCAGCAGACTAGCGGGAGGTTTCTACGAGCAGTACTTC. Its translation is CASRLAGGFYEQYF.

This clonotype was detected a few times. Since a much larger clone is just one base distant, this may be a read error. This chain connects TRBV27 to TRBJ2-3; no firm D call. Germline loops: CDR1 MNHEY, CDR2 SMNVEV (reference sequence). Trimming removed 9 bases at V and 5 bases at J, with 15 bases between. The CDR3 has 13 amino acids. CDR3 bases: TGTGCCAGTAGGTCACATGAGAGAGATACGCAGTATTTT. Protein sequence: CASRSHERDTQYF.

Only a few counts were recorded for this clonotype. V usage is TRBV5-1 and J usage is TRBJ2-7, with D uncertain. CDR1 SGHRS and CDR2 YFSETQ come from the germline V gene. This CDR3 spans 14 amino acids. V shed 1 base and J shed 6 bases, with 14 bases lying between them. Here the CDR3 DNA reads TGCGCCAGCAGCTTGAAATCCCCCCGGAGCGAGCAGTACTTC. Its protein product is CASSLKSPRSEQYF.

About this clonotype itself: This may be a read error: a much more frequent sequence differs by one nucleotide. The rearrangement uses TRBV7-6 and TRBJ2-1; D might be TRBD2 (6 bases). Near its end, the DNA agrees better with TRBJ2-7, so the J call may be wrong. CDR3 length equals 17 residues. Germline-derived CDR1 and CDR2 are SGHVS and FNYEAQ. The CDR3 sequence is CASSLGLGLARYNEQYF. The DNA of the CDR3 is TGTGCCAGCAGCTTAGGGCTAGGGCTAGCGCGTTACAATGAGCAGTACTTC.

This clonotype was recorded many times. The chain is built from TRBV12-3 or TRBV12-4 and TRBJ2-7; possible D gene TRBD1, 6 bases. With 5 bases removed from V and 2 bases from J, the gap between germline ends came to 10 bases. The CDR3 is made up of 13 amino acids. The DNA of the CDR3 is TGTGCCAGCAGTACAGGGTTCGCCTACGAGCAGTACTTC. Encoded protein: CASSTGFAYEQYF.

This clonotype was counted many times. V usage is TRBV7-2 and J usage is TRBJ2-7, with TRBD2 matching over 7 bases. Germline CDR1 is SGHTA and CDR2 is FQGNSA. The V gene end was trimmed by 6 bases and the J gene end by 5 bases; junction bases not matched to a gene: 13. The CDR3 is 15 residues long. In DNA, the CDR3 is TGTGCCAGCAGAACCTCCGCGGGAGTATTGGACGAGCAGTACTTC. It codes for CASRTSAGVLDEQYF.

This clonotype has more than one count but fewer than ten. The chain recombines TRBV20-1 with TRBJ2-3; 10 nucleotides match TRBD2. Germline V gives CDR1 DFQATT, CDR2 SNEGSKA (reference sequence). Trimming at V came to 7 bases and at J to 5 bases, leaving 9 bases not matched to a gene. The CDR3 spans 14 residues. This CDR3 is CSGRLAGVLDTQYF. The CDR3 bases are TGCAGTGGCCGGCTAGCGGGAGTGTTAGATACGCAGTATTTT.

This clonotype was counted between two and nine times. This chain joins TRBV7-9 and TRBJ2-7, with a weak D call TRBD2 (6 bases). The CDR3 contains 14 residues. Germline V gene sequence: CDR1 SEHNR, CDR2 FQNEAQ (reference sequence). Trimming removed 5 bases from V and 3 bases from J, with 14 bases in between. Here the CDR3 DNA reads TGTGCCAGCAGCGAGGGACTGCTGAGCTACGAGCAGTACTTC. It codes for CASSEGLLSYEQYF.

The sample holds a few counts of this clonotype. The chain recombines TRBV27 with TRBJ2-7; a weak D match, TRBD1 (5 bases). The CDR3 is 14 amino acids. Trimming stripped 8 bases from V and 0 bases from J, with 14 bases between. CDR1 and CDR2 from the germline V gene are MNHEY and SMNVEV (reference sequence). In nucleotides, the CDR3 is TGTGCCAGCTCCAAACCAGGGAACTCCTACGAGCAGTACTTC. Protein: CASSKPGNSYEQYF.

The table lists this clonotype with many counts. This chain links TRBV2 with TRBJ2-3; 9 nucleotides line up with TRBD1. From germline, CDR1 is SNHLY and CDR2 FYNNEI. CDR3 size: 14 residues. With 3 bases clipped from V and 3 bases from J, the junction kept 1 base outside the gene matches. CDR3 amino acids: CASSDGQGTDTQYF. The CDR3 bases are TGTGCCAGCAGTGACGGACAGGGGACAGATACGCAGTATTTT.

This clonotype was seen ten or more times. This chain links TRBV3-1 with TRBJ2-7; D may correspond to TRBD1 or TRBD2 (6 bases each). The CDR3 runs to 16 residues. Trimming cost V 3 bases and J 0 bases, with 15 bases left between them. Per the germline V gene, CDR1 is LGHDT and CDR2 is YNNKEL (reference sequence). In nucleotides, the CDR3 is TGTGCCAGCAGCCAGGAGGGGGGTTCCAGCTCCTACGAGCAGTACTTC. Translating gives CASSQEGGSSSYEQYF.

The rearrangement links TRBV6-1 to TRBJ2-7; TRBD2 matches at 11 bases. Trimming cost V 8 bases and J 2 bases; bases outside gene matches: 5. This CDR3 contains 14 residues. CDR1 is MNHNS and CDR2 is SASEGT in the germline V gene. In nucleotides, the CDR3 is TGTGCCAGCCGTATAGCGGGAGGGACCTACGAGCAGTACTTC. This codes for CASRIAGGTYEQYF.

This clonotype was seen at least ten times. The V gene is TRBV28, the J gene TRBJ2-3, with 8 nucleotides matching TRBD2. V was pared by 8 bases and J by 6 bases, with 13 bases of the junction left unmatched. CDR1 and CDR2 (germline): MDHEN, SYDVKM. This CDR3 is built from 15 residues. CDR3 region: CASLIPGREGDTQYF. Written as DNA, the CDR3 is TGTGCCAGCCTTATTCCCGGGAGGGAAGGGGATACGCAGTATTTT. Supplemented by reference TRBV28 and TRBJ2-3, the full variable domain reads DVKVTQSSRYLVKRTGEKVFLECVQDMDHENMFWYRQDPGLGLRLIYFSYDVKMKEKGDIPEGYSVSREKKERFSLILESASTNQTSMYLCASLIPGREGDTQYFGPGTRLTVL.

This rearrangement joins TRBV11-2 to TRBJ2-5; D call uncertain. V lost 1 base and J 4 bases, leaving 7 bases between the germline ends. The CDR3 spans 13 residues. Germline V gives CDR1 SGHAT, CDR2 FQNNGV. The CDR3 region is CASSLGVIETQYF. The CDR3 DNA reads as TGTGCCAGCAGCTTAGGTGTTATAGAGACCCAGTACTTC. The full variable domain, with the rest looked up from reference TRBV11-2 and TRBJ2-5, is EAGVAQSPRYKIIEKRQSVAFWCNPISGHATLYWYQQILGQGPKLLIQFQNNGVVDDSQLPKDRFSAERLKGVDSTLKIQPAKLEDSAVYLCASSLGVIETQYFGPGTRLLVL.

This clonotype was counted between two and nine times. The V call is TRBV5-1, the J call TRBJ2-5, with 7 bases lining up with TRBD1. Unmatched junction bases numbered 15, after V lost 3 bases and J lost 4 bases. The CDR3 loop spans 17 amino acids. In germline, CDR1 is SGHRS, CDR2 YFSETQ. The CDR3 DNA reads as TGCGCCAGCAGCTATACGGCCACAGGGGTAACGGCAGAGACCCAGTACTTC. Translation: CASSYTATGVTAETQYF.

At least ten counts were recorded for this clonotype. CDR3 DNA: TGCAGTGCCCCTTCTCTGGGTCAGCCCCAGCATTTT. Protein product: CSAPSLGQPQHF. This chain uses TRBV20-1 with TRBJ1-5; D gene ambiguous. Looked up from germline, CDR1 is DFQATT and CDR2 is SNEGSKA (reference sequence). This CDR3 comprises 12 residues. Trimming shortened V by 6 bases and J by 6 bases, and 12 bases separated the two germline ends.

The chain carries TRBV5-1 and TRBJ1-2, with D unclear. CDR1 and CDR2 from the germline V gene are SGHRS and YFSETQ. The CDR3 covers 14 residues. V was trimmed by 1 base and J by 5 bases, leaving 12 bases between them. CDR3 bases: TGCGCCAGCAGCTTGTATGGGGAGAGTTATGGCTACACCTTC. It encodes CASSLYGESYGYTF.

This clonotype was detected ten times or more. V usage is TRBV30 and J usage is TRBJ2-1; either TRBD1 or TRBD2 may supply D (5 bases each). Germline V gives CDR1 GTSNPN, CDR2 SVGIG (reference sequence). V lost 0 bases, J lost 0 bases, and 12 bases lay in between. The CDR3 spans 16 residues. CDR3 sequence (DNA): TGTGCCTGGAGTGTTAGACGGGACGGCTCCTACAATGAGCAGTTCTTC. As protein: CAWSVRRDGSYNEQFF.